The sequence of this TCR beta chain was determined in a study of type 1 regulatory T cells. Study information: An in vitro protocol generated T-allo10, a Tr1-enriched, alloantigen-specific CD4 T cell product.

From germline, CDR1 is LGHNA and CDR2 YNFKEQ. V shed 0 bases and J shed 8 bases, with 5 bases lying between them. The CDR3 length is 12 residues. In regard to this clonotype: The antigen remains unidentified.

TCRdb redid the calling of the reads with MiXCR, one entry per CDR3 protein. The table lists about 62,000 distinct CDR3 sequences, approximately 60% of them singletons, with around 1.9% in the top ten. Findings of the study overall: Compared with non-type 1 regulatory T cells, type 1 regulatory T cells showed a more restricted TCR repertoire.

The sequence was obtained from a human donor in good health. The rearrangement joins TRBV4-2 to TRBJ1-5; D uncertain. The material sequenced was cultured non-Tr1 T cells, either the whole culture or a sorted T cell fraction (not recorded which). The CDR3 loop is CASSQDSEPQHF. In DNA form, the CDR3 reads TGTGCCAGCAGCCAAGATTCGGAGCCCCAGCATTTT.